Shown below are 26 T cell receptor beta chains from a single sample sequenced in a study of T cell repertoires in cytomegalovirus infection. The antigens for these receptors are not known. TCRdb ran MiXCR on the reads and lists one entry per CDR3 protein. The top ten hold 58% of the sample, which has 100,000 to 150,000 distinct CDR3 sequences, roughly 32% seen once. The sample consisted of CD8+ T cells from cultured PBMCs, taken from culture after CMV antigen stimulation. These receptor sequences come from a human donor in good health (CMV status not recorded). Some clones in this sample may be carry-over from other donors' samples.

J is TRBJ1-5 and V is TRBV6-6; TRBD1 might be the D (6 bases). Trimming removed 6 bases from V and 4 bases from J, with 10 bases in between. This CDR3 has 13 residues. Germline V gene lookup returns CDR1 MNHNY and CDR2 SVGAGI (reference sequence). The CDR3 loop is CASSAQGNQPQHF. The CDR3 DNA sequence: TGTGCCAGCAGCGCCCAGGGGAATCAGCCCCAGCATTTT.

The chain joins TRBV27 to TRBJ1-3; D may be TRBD1 (6 bases). The CDR3 consists of 18 residues. Germline V lookup: CDR1 MNHEY, CDR2 SMNVEV (reference sequence). V shed 5 bases and J shed 0 bases, with 20 bases lying between them. This CDR3 is CASSPFGTRLFSGNTIYF. The CDR3 DNA sequence: TGTGCCAGCAGTCCCTTCGGGACAAGACTTTTCTCTGGAAACACCATATATTTT.

This clonotype was counted only a few times. The DNA for the CDR3 is TGTGCCAGCAGCTTAGTGGCCAGCGGGTCCTGGGAGCAGTACTTC. It yields the protein CASSLVASGSWEQYF. V and J are TRBV11-2 and TRBJ2-7; TRBD2 might be the D (6 bases). From germline, CDR1 is SGHAT and CDR2 FQNNGV. V was clipped by 1 base and J by 7 bases, with 17 bases between them. CDR3 size: 15 residues.

The sample holds many counts of this clonotype. The chain is built from TRBV7-2 and TRBJ1-1; no clear D gene. V lost 2 bases, J lost 1 base, and 5 bases lay in between. Germline CDR1 reads SGHTA; CDR2 reads FQGNSA. This CDR3 is 13 amino acids long. The CDR3, as DNA: TGTGCCAGCAGCTTACTAGGGAACACTGAAGCTTTCTTT. Protein product: CASSLLGNTEAFF.

By frequency in the sample, this clonotype is medium-sized (0.01 to 0.1%). The chain employs TRBV4-1 and TRBJ2-7; TRBD1 might be the D (7 bases). Looked up from germline, CDR1 is MGHRA and CDR2 is YSYEKL. V lost 4 bases and J 2 bases, leaving 15 bases between the germline ends. The CDR3 is made up of 15 amino acids. CDR3 coding DNA: TGCGCCAGCAGCCCAGGGGGGACGGCGCCCTACGAGCAGTACTTC. Translated, it gives CASSPGGTAPYEQYF.

This rearrangement joins TRBV29-1 to TRBJ2-7; possible D gene TRBD1, 6 bases. CDR3 size: 14 residues. The germline V gene encodes CDR1 SQVTM and CDR2 ANQGSEA. The V gene lost 4 bases and the J gene lost 2 bases, with 15 bases spanning the gap. CDR3 protein: CSVGRAGDTYEQYF. As DNA, the CDR3 is TGCAGCGTTGGTCGGGCAGGGGATACCTACGAGCAGTACTTC.

The chain joins TRBV6-2 or TRBV6-3 to TRBJ1-5; D is ambiguous. CDR1 is MNHEY, CDR2 SVGEGT, per germline. The CDR3 runs to 15 residues. Trimming took 2 bases from V and 5 from J, leaving 13 bases between them. The CDR3: CASSYDTRRYQPQHF. CDR3 DNA: TGTGCCAGCAGTTACGACACCCGGAGGTATCAGCCCCAGCATTTT.

J is TRBJ2-7 and V is TRBV2; D is possibly TRBD2 (5 bases). Germline V CDR1 and CDR2: SNHLY, FYNNEI. This CDR3 is 12 amino acids long. With 7 bases removed from V and 3 bases from J, the gap between germline ends came to 10 bases. The CDR3 coding sequence is TGTGCCAGCATGACCGGGAACTACGAGCAGTACTTC. This codes for CASMTGNYEQYF.

This clonotype came up a few times. This chain joins TRBV7-6 and TRBJ2-2; TRBD1 agrees at 7 bases. The germline CDR1 and CDR2 sequences are SGHVS and FNYEAQ. After removal of 4 bases from V and 5 bases from J, the junction contained 7 bases not matched to a gene. The CDR3 has 15 amino acids. For the CDR3, the DNA is TGTGCCAGCAGCTCCCGACAGGGTCGAACCGGGGAGCTGTTTTTT. Its translation is CASSSRQGRTGELFF.

This clonotype was picked up many times. V usage is TRBV7-2 and J usage is TRBJ1-5; 7 positions agree with TRBD1. There are 14 residues in the CDR3. The V segment lost 3 bases and the J segment 3 bases; nucleotides outside the gene matches: 2. CDR1 and CDR2 (germline): SGHTA, FQGNSA. DNA of the CDR3: TGTGCCAGCAGCTTTGGACAGGCCAATCAGCCCCAGCATTTT. Residues: CASSFGQANQPQHF.

This clonotype has just a few counts. The chain joins TRBV27 to TRBJ2-7, with D perhaps TRBD1 (5 bases). CDR3 size: 14 residues. Per the germline V gene, CDR1 is MNHEY and CDR2 is SMNVEV (reference sequence). V was cut by 5 bases and J by 7 bases, with 18 bases left in between. Written as DNA, the CDR3 is TGTGCCAGCAGTCCTAGTGGGGCGCCTGAGGAGCAGTACTTC. Its protein is CASSPSGAPEEQYF.

This clonotype was seen only a few times. The chain combines TRBV6-5 with TRBJ2-5; 7 nucleotides agree with TRBD2. V shed 8 bases, J shed 4 bases, and the junction held 10 bases outside the gene matches. The CDR3 is 14 amino acids. Germline CDR1 reads MNHEY; CDR2 reads SVGAGI. The CDR3 sequence is CASGGRGYRETQYF. The CDR3 coding sequence is TGTGCCAGCGGCGGGCGGGGGTATCGAGAGACCCAGTACTTC.

This clonotype was detected many times. The chain links TRBV2 to TRBJ2-1, with 7 bases identical to TRBD1. The CDR3 length is 14 residues. The junction had 4 bases not matched to a gene; V was cut back by 8 bases and J by 0 bases. Germline values: CDR1 SNHLY, CDR2 FYNNEI. The CDR3 sequence is CASLGQDSYNEQFF. The CDR3 DNA follows: TGTGCCAGCTTAGGACAGGACTCCTACAATGAGCAGTTCTTC.

CDR3 residues: CASSHEAGVSTDTQYF. CDR3 DNA sequence: TGCGCCAGCAGCCACGAAGCGGGGGTGAGCACAGATACGCAGTATTTT. The chain is built from TRBV4-3 and TRBJ2-3, with 8 bases aligning to TRBD2. The CDR3 runs 16 residues. The V and J ends lost 3 bases and 0 bases, in that order; junction bases with no gene match: 5. Germline CDR1 reads LGHNA; CDR2 reads YSLEER.

This sequence joins TRBV12-3 or TRBV12-4 and TRBJ2-3; TRBD2 aligns across 10 bases. CDR3 length: 15 residues. The junction had 3 bases not matched to a gene; V was cut back by 6 bases and J by 0 bases. This CDR3 reads CASRLAGPSTDTQYF. The DNA for the CDR3 is TGTGCCAGCAGACTAGCGGGACCTAGCACAGATACGCAGTATTTT.

This clonotype has only a few counts. The chain has TRBV7-2 and TRBJ2-5; the match to TRBD2 covers 12 bases. CDR3 length equals 15 residues. Germline assignment: CDR1 SGHTA and CDR2 FQGNSA. V dropped 5 bases and J dropped 5; count of bases not matched to a gene: 6. The CDR3 is CASSPFTSGGETQYF. CDR3 nucleotide sequence: TGTGCCAGCAGCCCGTTTACTAGCGGGGGGGAGACCCAGTACTTC.

The chain is built from TRBV2 and TRBJ2-6; the D gene is possibly TRBD2 (5 bases). CDR3 length equals 15 residues. Trimming removed 4 bases from V and 0 bases from J, with 7 bases in between. The germline V gene encodes CDR1 SNHLY and CDR2 FYNNEI. The CDR3 sequence: CASSGRGSGANVLTF. DNA of the CDR3: TGTGCCAGCAGTGGCCGGGGCTCTGGGGCCAACGTCCTGACTTTC.

The J gene is TRBJ1-2, the V gene TRBV7-9; 7 positions match TRBD1. Germline V CDR1 and CDR2: SEHNR, FQNEAQ (reference sequence). The CDR3 extends over 13 amino acids. Germline trimming cut 6 bases from V and 4 bases from J; bases unmatched to any gene: 5. CDR3 nucleotide sequence: TGTGCCAGCAGGGACCAGGGGGGCTATGGCTACACCTTC. It specifies CASRDQGGYGYTF. The variable domain in full, with the rest retrieved from reference TRBV7-9 and TRBJ1-2, is DTGVSQNPRHKITKRGQNVTFRCDPISEHNRLYWYRQTLGQGPEFLTYFQNEAQLEKSRLLSDRFSAERPKGSFSTLEIQRTEQGDSAMYLCASRDQGGYGYTFGSGTRLTVV.

Only one count was recorded for this clonotype. The chain is built from TRBV11-3 and TRBJ2-1; 7 bases map to TRBD1. From germline, CDR1 is SGHNT and CDR2 YENEEA. This CDR3 contains 15 residues. Trimming at V came to 4 bases and at J to 7 bases, leaving 10 bases not matched to a gene. The CDR3: CASSSRATGWNEQFF. CDR3 in DNA: TGTGCCAGCAGCTCTAGAGCGACAGGGTGGAATGAGCAGTTCTTC.

This clonotype was recorded a few times. In DNA, the CDR3 is TGCAGTGCTAGAGACGAGGAACTAGGTTCGTGGAATGAGCAGTTCTTC. Translating it yields CSARDEELGSWNEQFF. The J gene is TRBJ2-1, the V gene TRBV20-1, with D maybe TRBD2 (5 bases). Trimming pared 0 bases from V and 7 bases from J, leaving 19 bases between. The CDR3 is 16 amino acids. In germline, CDR1 is DFQATT, CDR2 SNEGSKA (reference sequence).

The chain combines TRBV10-3 with TRBJ2-6; possible D gene TRBD1, 7 bases. CDR1 is ENHRY, CDR2 SYGVKD, per germline. Trimming removed 7 bases at V and 0 bases at J, with 19 bases between. The CDR3 extends over 18 amino acids. The CDR3 is CAITGAGGPLSGANVLTF. Written as DNA, the CDR3 is TGTGCCATCACCGGTGCAGGGGGGCCTCTCTCTGGGGCCAACGTCCTGACTTTC.

A few counts support this clonotype. The chain employs TRBV6-5 and TRBJ2-6, with D uncertain. This CDR3 is 11 amino acids long. CDR1 and CDR2 (germline): MNHEY, SVGAGI. V lost 6 bases to trimming and J lost 16 bases, with 13 bases between them. CDR3 nucleotide sequence: TGTGCCAGCAGGTCAGGTTCCGGGCTGACTTTC. Protein product: CASRSGSGLTF.

The chain joins TRBV6-6 to TRBJ1-1; TRBD1 matches 7 bases. The germline V gene has CDR1 MNHNY and CDR2 SVGAGI (reference sequence). V lost 6 bases, J lost 7 bases, and 11 bases stayed unmatched. The CDR3 covers 14 residues. CDR3 loop: CASRDPGTAFEAFF. The CDR3 region has the DNA TGTGCCAGCAGAGACCCTGGGACAGCCTTTGAAGCTTTCTTT.

This clonotype was found a few times. The chain joins TRBV5-5 to TRBJ2-2; D remains ambiguous. The CDR3 spans 14 residues. Trimming cost V 6 bases and J 4 bases, with 13 bases left between them. Germline V lookup: CDR1 SGHKS, CDR2 YYEKEE (reference sequence). The CDR3 loop reads CASTAWPSTGELFF. DNA for the CDR3: TGTGCCAGCACAGCTTGGCCCTCCACCGGGGAGCTGTTTTTT. The full variable domain, in which reference TRBV5-5 and TRBJ2-2 provide the parts outside the CDR3, is DAGVTQSPTHLIKTRGQQVTLRCSPISGHKSVSWYQQVLGQGPQFIFQYYEKEERGRGNFPDRFSARQFPNYSSELNVNALLLGDSALYLCASTAWPSTGELFFGEGSRLTVL.

This clonotype was detected a few times. The chain combines TRBV7-9 with TRBJ2-1; 7 nucleotides align to TRBD2. The V segment lost 5 bases and the J segment 5 bases; nucleotides outside the gene matches: 9. Germline-derived CDR1 and CDR2 are SEHNR and FQNEAQ (reference sequence). The CDR3 is 15 residues long. The CDR3, as DNA: TGTGCCAGCAGCCGACGGGGGGACCTGAACAATGAGCAGTTCTTC. Residues: CASSRRGDLNNEQFF.

The chain couples TRBV2 to TRBJ1-2; D is undetermined. V was cut by 10 bases and J by 4 bases, with 13 bases left in between. This CDR3 has 12 residues. Germline V lookup: CDR1 SNHLY, CDR2 FYNNEI. This CDR3 is CAMGRAPYGYTF. CDR3 nucleotide sequence: TGTGCCATGGGAAGGGCCCCCTATGGCTACACCTTC.